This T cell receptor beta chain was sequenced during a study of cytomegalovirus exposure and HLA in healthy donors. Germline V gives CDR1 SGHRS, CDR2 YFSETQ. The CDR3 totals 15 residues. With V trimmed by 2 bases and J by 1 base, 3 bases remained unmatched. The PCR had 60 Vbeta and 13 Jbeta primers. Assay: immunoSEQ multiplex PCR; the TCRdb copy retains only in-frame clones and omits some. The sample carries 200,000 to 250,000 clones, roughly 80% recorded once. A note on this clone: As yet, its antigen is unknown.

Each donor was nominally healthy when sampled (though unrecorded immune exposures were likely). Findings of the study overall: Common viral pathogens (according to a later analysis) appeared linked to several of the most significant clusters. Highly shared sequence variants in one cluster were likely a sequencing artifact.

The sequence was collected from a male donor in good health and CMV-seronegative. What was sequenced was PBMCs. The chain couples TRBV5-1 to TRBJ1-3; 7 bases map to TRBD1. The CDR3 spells CASSLRQGSGNTIYF. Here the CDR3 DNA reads TGCGCCAGCAGCTTAAGACAGGGTTCTGGAAACACCATATATTTT.